These 19 T cell receptor beta chains were all obtained from the same sample, sequenced in a study of graft-versus-host responses after intestinal transplantation. The table came from immunoSEQ multiplex PCR; TCRdb's copy has only in-frame clones and leaves some out. The sample holds tens of thousands of clones, 90% to 95% seen once. These receptors' targets are unknown. Sequencing was performed on unstimulated CD8+ T cells sorted from spleen or lymph node cells, taken before intestinal transplant. All receptors derive from a human donor who received an intestinal transplant.

The CDR3 DNA follows: TGTGCCAGCAGCCAGATAATGACAGGTCTGTCCTACGAGCAGTACTTC. Its protein product is CASSQIMTGLSYEQYF. The J gene is TRBJ2-7, the V gene TRBV4-2; TRBD1 might be the D (6 bases). CDR1 and CDR2 from the germline V gene are LGHNA and YNFKEQ. CDR3 length equals 16 residues. Trimming took 3 bases from V and 1 from J, leaving 16 bases between them.

The rearrangement joins TRBV28 to TRBJ1-1; D gene ambiguous. The germline gives CDR1 MDHEN, CDR2 SYDVKM. There are 14 residues in the CDR3. Trimming shortened V by 1 base and J by 1 base, and 7 bases separated the two germline ends. CDR3 sequence reads: CASSLSSGNTEAFF. The DNA of the CDR3 is TGTGCCAGCAGTTTATCATCCGGGAACACTGAAGCTTTCTTT.

A word on this clone: Other DNA sequences within the sample encode an identical CDR3. The CDR3 DNA reads TGTGCCAGCAGCTTAGGACGGGAGCAGTACTTC. It codes for CASSLGREQYF. This chain joins TRBV7-9 and TRBJ2-5; a possible D gene is TRBD2 (6 bases). The V end lost 1 base, the J end lost 11 bases, and 8 bases lay between the germline ends. The CDR3 contains 11 residues. Per germline, CDR1 SEHNR and CDR2 FQNEAQ (reference sequence).

This chain links TRBV9 with TRBJ2-1; 10 nucleotides match TRBD2. CDR3 length: 19 amino acids. J gave up 6 bases and V 0 bases, and 15 bases lay outside the gene matches. Germline V CDR1 and CDR2: SGDLS, YYNGEE. The CDR3 nucleotides are TGTGCCAGCAGCGTAGTTCAGGAGGCTAGCGGGAGTTCGGGCAATGAGCAGTTCTTC. Translating gives CASSVVQEASGSSGNEQFF.

The chain combines TRBV7-9 with TRBJ2-3; unclear D gene. The CDR3 contains 16 residues. With 2 bases removed from V and 4 bases from J, the gap between germline ends came to 16 bases. Germline CDR1 reads SEHNR; CDR2 reads FQNEAQ (reference sequence). CDR3 nucleotides: TGTGCCAGCAGCTTATTGGATTCTGAGAGGTCAGATACGCAGTATTTT. It encodes CASSLLDSERSDTQYF. The entire variable domain, with the rest obtained from reference TRBV7-9 and TRBJ2-3, is as follows: DTGVSQNPRHKITKRGQNVTFRCDPISEHNRLYWYRQTLGQGPEFLTYFQNEAQLEKSRLLSDRFSAERPKGSFSTLEIQRTEQGDSAMYLCASSLLDSERSDTQYFGPGTRLTVL.

This clone was seen a single time. The genes are TRBV15 and TRBJ2-7; 9 nucleotides match TRBD1. J was trimmed by 7 bases and V by 1 base; bases with no gene match: 11. CDR1 is LNHNV and CDR2 is YYDKDF in the germline V gene (reference sequence). CDR3 length: 16 amino acids. The CDR3 DNA sequence: TGTGCCACCAGCAGAGTTCCGACAGGGGGGGGCCTAGAGCAGTACTTC. Its protein is CATSRVPTGGGLEQYF.

V usage is TRBV5-1 and J usage is TRBJ2-5; perhaps TRBD1 as D (5 bases). The closer fit of TRBJ2-7 to the DNA end suggests the J call may be wrong. Germline lookup yields CDR1 SGHRS and CDR2 YFSETQ. This CDR3 spans 14 amino acids. CDR3 in amino acids: CASSGGSGSYEQYF. CDR3 in DNA: TGCGCCAGCTCCGGTGGGTCAGGGTCCTACGAGCAGTACTTC.

V gene TRBV19 combines with J gene TRBJ2-1; possibly TRBD2 for D (6 bases). The length of the CDR3 is 13 residues. V shed 10 bases and J shed 5 bases, with 15 bases lying between them. The germline CDR1 and CDR2 sequences are LNHDA and SQIVND (reference sequence). In nucleotides, the CDR3 is TGTGCCACGGGGGATCGGGCTCACAATGAGCAGTTCTTC. Translation gives CATGDRAHNEQFF.

The chain links TRBV27 to TRBJ1-2; perhaps TRBD1 as D (6 bases). In germline, CDR1 is MNHEY, CDR2 SMNVEV (reference sequence). There are 13 residues in the CDR3. V was shortened by 2 bases and J by 6 bases, with 10 bases between the two germline ends. CDR3 DNA: TGTGCCAGCAGTTTACAGTCAGGGGATGGCTACACCTTC. Translating it yields CASSLQSGDGYTF.

This rearrangement joins TRBV5-4 to TRBJ2-2, with 10 positions matching TRBD2. With 4 bases clipped from V and 1 base from J, the junction kept 4 bases outside the gene matches. The germline CDR1 and CDR2 sequences are SGHNT and YYREEE (reference sequence). The CDR3 totals 16 residues. The CDR3 sequence: CASSRLAGENTGELFF. The CDR3 region has the DNA TGTGCCAGCAGCCGTCTAGCGGGAGAGAACACCGGGGAGCTGTTTTTT.

The chain links TRBV4-3 to TRBJ2-7, with D possibly being TRBD1 (6 bases). The CDR3 has 16 amino acids. The germline V gene encodes CDR1 LGHNA and CDR2 YSLEER. The ends were cut back, 3 bases at V and 6 bases at J, with 21 bases in the middle. The CDR3 region has the DNA TGCGCCAGCAGCCAGGATAAAGTTCCAGGGGCTGGCGAGCAGTACTTC. Translating it yields CASSQDKVPGAGEQYF.

The rearrangement joins TRBV6-6 to TRBJ2-1; the D gene is possibly TRBD1 (7 bases). CDR1 is MNHNY, CDR2 SVGAGI, per germline (reference sequence). V lost 8 bases and J 6 bases, leaving 11 bases between the germline ends. CDR3 size: 12 residues. CDR3 nucleotide sequence: TGTGCCAGCGGTCAGGGGGGCAATGAGCAGTTCTTC. This gives the protein CASGQGGNEQFF.

The chain joins TRBV15 to TRBJ2-7, with TRBD1 identical over 8 bases. Germline V gene data show CDR1 as LNHNV and CDR2 as YYDKDF (reference sequence). The CDR3 has 14 amino acids. J gave up 3 bases and V 3 bases, and 4 bases lay outside the gene matches. CDR3 sequence (DNA): TGTGCCACCAGCAGGACCGGGACAGGCTACGAGCAGTACTTC. This sequence encodes CATSRTGTGYEQYF.

The V and J genes are TRBV7-9 and TRBJ2-7; D perhaps matches TRBD2 (5 bases). V shed 8 bases and J shed 7 bases, with 18 bases lying between them. The germline CDR1 and CDR2 sequences are SEHNR and FQNEAQ (reference sequence). The CDR3 length is 13 residues. CDR3 in amino acids: CASHSSGRREQYF. DNA for the CDR3: TGTGCCAGCCACTCCTCGGGCAGGAGGGAGCAGTACTTC.

This chain connects TRBV7-9 to TRBJ1-5; D is unclear. With 10 bases removed from V and 3 bases from J, the gap between germline ends came to 13 bases. Germline-derived CDR1 and CDR2 are SEHNR and FQNEAQ (reference sequence). The CDR3 length is 13 residues. Here the CDR3 reads CAIGEGNNQPQHF. The CDR3 bases are TGTGCCATTGGGGAGGGCAACAATCAGCCCCAGCATTTT.

This clone was picked up one time. The chain carries TRBV14 and TRBJ2-7; D may be TRBD1 (6 bases). Trimming left V 4 bases short and J 4 bases short, with 8 bases between. Germline CDR1 is SGHDN and CDR2 is FVKESK. The CDR3 spans 12 residues. Here the CDR3 reads CASSPTGYEQYF. CDR3 sequence (DNA): TGTGCCAGCAGCCCGACAGGTTACGAGCAGTACTTC.

This chain links TRBV11-2 with TRBJ2-7; D might be TRBD2 (5 bases). From germline, CDR1 is SGHAT and CDR2 FQNNGV. The CDR3 has 12 amino acids. Trimming took 6 bases from V and 4 from J, leaving 10 bases between them. This CDR3 is CASSPGVYEQYF. CDR3 bases: TGTGCCAGCAGTCCCGGGGTTTACGAGCAGTACTTC.

The J gene is TRBJ2-1, the V gene TRBV13, with TRBD1 matching 10 bases. Germline CDR1 is PRHDT and CDR2 is FYEKMQ (reference sequence). The V and J ends lost 3 bases and 7 bases, in that order; junction bases with no gene match: 3. This CDR3 has 14 residues. CDR3 sequence reads: CASSFRGQGNEQFF. CDR3 bases: TGTGCCAGCAGCTTCCGGGGACAGGGGAATGAGCAGTTCTTC. The entire variable domain, with the rest obtained from reference TRBV13 and TRBJ2-1, is as follows: AAGVIQSPRHLIKEKRETATLKCYPIPRHDTVYWYQQGPGQDPQFLISFYEKMQSDKGSIPDRFSAQQFSDYHSELNMSSLELGDSALYFCASSFRGQGNEQFFGPGTRLTVL.

For this clone: Different DNA sequences within this sample yield the same CDR3. V usage is TRBV19 and J usage is TRBJ1-1, with 8 nucleotides matching TRBD1. V was pared by 4 bases and J by 6 bases, with 4 bases of the junction left unmatched. Germline V gene sequence: CDR1 LNHDA, CDR2 SQIVND (reference sequence). CDR3 size: 13 residues. The CDR3 bases are TGTGCCAGTAGTACCATGACAGGGGCTGAAGCTTTCTTT. This translates into CASSTMTGAEAFF.